The rows below give T cell receptor beta chains drawn from one sample of a study of blood T cell repertoires in COVID-19. Profiled with immunoSEQ multiplex PCR; TCRdb holds only in-frame clones, not every one. The data hold about 220,000 clones, with around 85% observed a single time. Source material: peripheral blood. The receptors here all came from a woman in her seventies with COVID-19, enrolled during active disease. CDR3s include the opening cysteine and the closing phenylalanine or tryptophan. A D gene is named only where the DNA matches it firmly. The size field is filled for only some rows; it gives once, few, many or a size class.

V gene	D gene	J gene	clone size	CDR3 DNA	CDR3 protein
TRBV12-3/TRBV12-4	NA	TRBJ2-3	NA	TGTGCCAGCAGTTTTTCTGATACGCAGTATTTT	CASSFSDTQYF
TRBV11-2	NA	TRBJ1-3	NA	TGTGCCAGCAGCTTACTGAGCTCTGGAAACACCATATATTTT	CASSLLSSGNTIYF
TRBV6-5	NA	TRBJ2-7	NA	TGTGCCAGCAGTTACAGGGGAGGTCAGGAGCAGTACTTC	CASSYRGGQEQYF
TRBV9	TRBD1	TRBJ1-1	NA	TGTGCCAGCAGCGTAGAGGGACAGATAAGCACTGAAGCTTTCTTT	CASSVEGQISTEAFF
TRBV6-5	NA	TRBJ1-2	NA	TGTGCCAGCAGTTACCCCGGTGTAGGGGCGGAGGGCTACACCTTC	CASSYPGVGAEGYTF
TRBV5-1	NA	TRBJ1-2	NA	TGCGCCAGCAGCTTGGAAGGAGGGAACTATGGCTACACCTTC	CASSLEGGNYGYTF
TRBV2	NA	TRBJ1-2	NA	TGTGCCAGCAGTGACGCGGGGAACTATGGCTACACCTTC	CASSDAGNYGYTF
TRBV10-1	TRBD1	TRBJ2-2	NA	TGCGCCAGCAGTCCCAGTAACCGGACAGGGACGAACACCGGGGAGCTGTTTTTT	CASSPSNRTGTNTGELFF
TRBV9	TRBD2	TRBJ2-5	NA	TGTGCCAGCAGCGCCACTAGCGGGTCCCAAGAGACCCAGTACTTC	CASSATSGSQETQYF
TRBV11-2	TRBD2	TRBJ2-2	NA	TGTGCCAGCAGCATGACTAGCGGGGGGATCGGGGAGCTGTTTTTT	CASSMTSGGIGELFF
TRBV19	NA	TRBJ2-7	NA	TGTGCCAGTAGTATATCCCCGTCAGACTCCTACGAGCAGTACTTC	CASSISPSDSYEQYF
TRBV7-9	TRBD2	TRBJ2-5	few	TGTGCCAGCAGCCGACTAGCGGACCAAGAGACCCAGTACTTC	CASSRLADQETQYF
TRBV12-3/TRBV12-4	NA	TRBJ1-2	few	TGTGCCAGCGTCACGGGTAATAACTATGGCTACACCTTC	CASVTGNNYGYTF
TRBV19	TRBD1	TRBJ2-1	NA	TGTGCCAGTATCTCTCGGCCGGGACAGTACAATGAGCAGTTCTTC	CASISRPGQYNEQFF
TRBV4-3	NA	TRBJ1-2	NA	TGCGCCAGCAGCCAAGATAACAGGGTAAACTATGGCTACACCTTC	CASSQDNRVNYGYTF
TRBV28	NA	TRBJ2-1	NA	TGTGCCAGCAGAACTCAGACCTTGGCAAGCGGGTACTACAATGAGCAGTTCTTC	CASRTQTLASGYYNEQFF
TRBV19	TRBD2	TRBJ2-7	NA	TGTGCCAGTAGTAGAACTTCTAGCGGACCTTGGGACGAGCAGTACTTC	CASSRTSSGPWDEQYF
TRBV5-8	TRBD1	TRBJ2-7	once	TGTGCCAGCAGCTTGGAAGGACAGGGGAGATTCCGCTACGAGCAGTACTTC	CASSLEGQGRFRYEQYF
TRBV7-2	TRBD1	TRBJ2-7	NA	TGTGCCAGCAGCTCATCGGGACAGGGGTTGAGGGAGCAGTACTTC	CASSSSGQGLREQYF
TRBV5-1	TRBD1	TRBJ2-2	NA	TGCGCCAGCAGCTTGGGGGACAGAGCGAACACCGGGGAGCTGTTTTTT	CASSLGDRANTGELFF
TRBV21-1	NA	TRBJ2-3	NA	TGTGCCAGCAGGGGGGGGAGCGGAGGGCTCACAGATACGCAGTATTTT	CASRGGSGGLTDTQYF
TRBV3-1/TRBV3-2	NA	TRBJ2-2	once	TGTGCCAGCAGCCGAGGCAGAGGGTTAGATACCGGGGAGCTGTTTTTT	CASSRGRGLDTGELFF
TRBV15	NA	TRBJ2-5	NA	TGTGCCACCAGCAGAGATAACGGGCTAGCGACCCAGTACTTC	CATSRDNGLATQYF
TRBV27	NA	TRBJ1-2	NA	TGTGCCAGCAGTTTCGAGGGCTACTATGGCTACACCTTC	CASSFEGYYGYTF
TRBV19	TRBD2	TRBJ2-1	few	TGTGCCAGTAGTGACCCCGGACTAGCGGGAGAAAATGAGCAGTTCTTC	CASSDPGLAGENEQFF
TRBV28	NA	TRBJ1-5	NA	TGTGCCAGCAGTTTATCTGCCCGACTTCGTAGTCAGCCCCAGCATTTT	CASSLSARLRSQPQHF
TRBV4-3	NA	TRBJ1-1	NA	TGCGCCAGCAGCCAAGGGGCCAAGTGGACTGAAGCTTTCTTT	CASSQGAKWTEAFF
TRBV3-1/TRBV3-2	NA	TRBJ1-1	NA	TGTGCCAGCAGCCAAGATCAGGGAAGTAGCACTGAAGCTTTCTTT	CASSQDQGSSTEAFF
TRBV13	NA	TRBJ2-1	NA	TGTGCCAGCAGCTTCGGGGGTAGCCGGGATGAGCAGTTCTTC	CASSFGGSRDEQFF
TRBV12-5	TRBD2	TRBJ2-7	NA	TGTGCTAAGAGCGGGAGAGCCACCTCCTACGAGCAGTACTTC	CAKSGRATSYEQYF
TRBV30	NA	TRBJ1-1	NA	TGTGCCTGGGTACCAGGCGGCAGGGGCACTGAAGCTTTCTTT	CAWVPGGRGTEAFF
TRBV3-1/TRBV3-2	TRBD1	TRBJ1-2	NA	TGTGCCAGCAGCCATGAGGGACAGCGCTATGGCTACACCTTC	CASSHEGQRYGYTF
TRBV28	TRBD2	TRBJ2-1	NA	TGTGCCAGCAGTTTACCCAAACCGGGACTAGCGGGAGAGAAGATCTACAATGAGCAGTTCTTC	CASSLPKPGLAGEKIYNEQFF
TRBV4-3	NA	TRBJ1-2	NA	TGCGCCAGCAGCCAAGAATTCGGAGTAGCGGATGGCTACACCTTC	CASSQEFGVADGYTF
TRBV27	TRBD1	TRBJ2-3	NA	TGTGCCAGCAGTGGGTCCAGGGGGAATCTCATTGGCACAGATACGCAGTATTTT	CASSGSRGNLIGTDTQYF
TRBV19	TRBD2	TRBJ2-3	NA	TGTGCCAGTAGTCCCCGTCAGACCGGGCTAGCGGGGGGGTCAGATACGCAGTATTTT	CASSPRQTGLAGGSDTQYF
TRBV27	NA	TRBJ2-1	medium-sized	TGTGCCAGCAGCTCACGGCGGGCGCCCTACCACAATGAGCAGTTCTTC	CASSSRRAPYHNEQFF
TRBV7-9	TRBD2	TRBJ2-5	once	TGTGCCAGCCGCCGAGTCGGGGGGGAGACCCAGTACTTC	CASRRVGGETQYF
TRBV4-1	TRBD1	TRBJ1-1	NA	TGCGCCAGCAGCCAAGATTTGATCAGGGGGGAAAGCACTGAAGCTTTCTTT	CASSQDLIRGESTEAFF
TRBV10-3	NA	TRBJ1-1	few	TGTGCCATCAGTGGGCAGACTGAAGCTTTCTTT	CAISGQTEAFF
TRBV5-4	NA	TRBJ1-4	NA	TGTGCCAGCAGCTTGGGGCCGGGAGCAACTAATGAAAAACTGTTTTTT	CASSLGPGATNEKLFF
TRBV5-3	NA	TRBJ2-7	NA	TGTGCCAGAAGCCCCGGAGTCTACGAGCAGTACTTC	CARSPGVYEQYF
TRBV7-9	TRBD1	TRBJ1-2	NA	TGTGCCAGCAGCTTAGTGGGGACAGGACTTTTGGGGAATGGCTACACCTTC	CASSLVGTGLLGNGYTF
TRBV7-3	NA	TRBJ1-6	once	TGTGCCAGCAGCTTAAGAGGAGAGGGATCACCCCTCCACTTT	CASSLRGEGSPLHF
TRBV18	TRBD2	TRBJ2-7	NA	TGTGCCAGCTCACCTACCGGGACTAGCGGGAGAGAGCAGTACTTC	CASSPTGTSGREQYF
TRBV6-5	NA	TRBJ1-1	NA	TGTGCCAGCAGTTACTCCAGGACTGGCCGCACTGAAGCTTTCTTT	CASSYSRTGRTEAFF
TRBV6-5	NA	TRBJ1-3	few	TGTGCCAGCAGTTTCAGGCCCTCTGGAAACACCATATATTTT	CASSFRPSGNTIYF
TRBV3-1/TRBV3-2	TRBD2	TRBJ2-5	NA	TGTGCCAGCAGCCAAGTCGGGCGGGGGGCCCATGAGACCCAGTACTTC	CASSQVGRGAHETQYF
TRBV9	NA	TRBJ2-2	NA	TGTGCCAGCAGCGTTGGTCAGACGAACACCGGGGAGCTGTTTTTT	CASSVGQTNTGELFF
TRBV25-1	NA	TRBJ1-2	NA	TGTGCCAGCAGTGCAGTCTATGGCTACACCTTC	CASSAVYGYTF
TRBV27	NA	TRBJ1-6	NA	TGTGCCAGCAGTTTCGGGCGGGTGAATTCACCCCTCCACTTT	CASSFGRVNSPLHF
TRBV15	NA	TRBJ1-5	NA	TGTGCCACCAGCAGAGATGGGCAGGGTAGTCAGCCCCAGCATTTT	CATSRDGQGSQPQHF
TRBV9	NA	TRBJ1-2	NA	TGTGCCAGCAGCGTAGCGCCAGGGAACGACTATGGCTACACCTTC	CASSVAPGNDYGYTF
TRBV7-9	NA	TRBJ2-1	few	TGTGCCAGCAGCGGGACTGTATACAATGAGCAGTTCTTC	CASSGTVYNEQFF
TRBV7-2	TRBD2	TRBJ2-3	once	TGTGCCAGCGGGAGGGCTAGCGGGGGGTCGACAGATACGCAGTATTTT	CASGRASGGSTDTQYF
TRBV30	TRBD1	TRBJ1-5	NA	TGTGCCTGGAGTGTACGGGGTGGGACAGGGACGAGTCAGCCCCAGCATTTT	CAWSVRGGTGTSQPQHF
TRBV27	TRBD1	TRBJ2-7	NA	TGTGCCAGCAGTTTATACCGGGACAGGGGTGGAGAGCAGTACTTC	CASSLYRDRGGEQYF
TRBV11-2	NA	TRBJ1-1	NA	TGTGCCAGCAGCTTAGGGCCAATTAGGGGCACTGAAGCTTTCTTT	CASSLGPIRGTEAFF
TRBV12-5	TRBD1	TRBJ1-6	NA	TGTGCTAGTGGTTTGGGATTTACCGGGACAGGGGACTCCTATAATTCACCCCTCCACTTT	CASGLGFTGTGDSYNSPLHF
TRBV11-3	TRBD1	TRBJ2-7	NA	TGTGCCAGCAGCCTCGACAGGGTGGGGGAGCAGTACTTC	CASSLDRVGEQYF